Shown below are 2 T cell receptor beta chains from a single sample sequenced in a study of OX40 agonist ivuxolimab in advanced cancers. Sequencing used immunoSEQ multiplex PCR; TCRdb keeps in-frame clones, though not all of them. The table lists 50,000 or so clones, 87% of them singletons, with 13% to 15% in the top ten. The specimen was CD4+ or CD8+ T cells sorted from blood, collected in a trial of the OX40 agonist ivuxolimab. Every receptor here comes from an adult with an advanced solid tumor such as melanoma, head and neck, liver or kidney cancer.

The V and J genes are TRBV19 and TRBJ2-3, with 7 bases matching TRBD1. The CDR3 is 15 residues long. Germline values: CDR1 LNHDA, CDR2 SQIVND (reference sequence). With V trimmed by 6 bases and J by 3 bases, 9 bases remained unmatched. DNA for the CDR3: TGTGCCAGTAGACAGGGGACCAAGGGGACAGATACGCAGTATTTT. Translation gives CASRQGTKGTDTQYF.

This sequence joins TRBV18 and TRBJ2-5; 7 bases match TRBD2. There are 16 residues in the CDR3. J gave up 3 bases and V 2 bases, and 9 bases lay outside the gene matches. The germline gives CDR1 KGHSH, CDR2 LQKENI. The CDR3 loop reads CASSPYNVAGKETQYF. Written as DNA, the CDR3 is TGTGCCAGCTCACCATATAATGTAGCGGGTAAAGAGACCCAGTACTTC.